The 23 T cell receptor beta chains below all came from one sample that was sequenced in a study of blood T cell repertoires in COVID-19. Data came from immunoSEQ multiplex PCR; TCRdb stores just in-frame clones and leaves some out. The sample comprises approximately 450,000 clones, 75% to 90% of which are singletons, and about 4.3% rests with the top ten. Sequencing used peripheral blood. The receptors come from a woman aged 25 to 39 with acute or convalescent COVID-19.

The chain employs TRBV19 and TRBJ1-6; D not resolved. The CDR3 extends over 15 amino acids. Trimming took 3 bases from V and 5 from J, leaving 11 bases between them. Germline V lookup: CDR1 LNHDA, CDR2 SQIVND (reference sequence). CDR3 bases: TGTGCCAGTAGTATTTCCAGAAGAAATAATTCACCCCTCCACTTT. This gives the protein CASSISRRNNSPLHF.

The chain couples TRBV5-1 to TRBJ2-5; 10 nucleotides line up with TRBD1. Trimming cost V 3 bases and J 5 bases; bases outside gene matches: 10. The CDR3 totals 16 residues. Germline V gene data show CDR1 as SGHRS and CDR2 as YFSETQ. CDR3 bases: TGCGCCAGCAGCTCACCAGGGACAGGGGATTCGGAGACCCAGTACTTC. Translated: CASSSPGTGDSETQYF. The full variable domain, rest sourced from reference TRBV5-1 and TRBJ2-5, is KAGVTQTPRYLIKTRGQQVTLSCSPISGHRSVSWYQQTPGQGLQFLFEYFSETQRNKGNFPGRFSGRQFSNSRSEMNVSTLELGDSALYLCASSSPGTGDSETQYFGPGTRLLVL.

This chain connects TRBV10-3 to TRBJ1-1; maybe TRBD1 (6 bases). Trimming pared 5 bases from V and 2 bases from J, leaving 15 bases between. The CDR3 is 15 residues long. CDR1 and CDR2 (germline): ENHRY, SYGVKD. The CDR3 DNA sequence: TGTGCCATCAGTATCCAAACGGGACACAACACTGAAGCTTTCTTT. This gives the protein CAISIQTGHNTEAFF.

This chain connects TRBV2 to TRBJ1-2, with 7 positions matching TRBD1. Germline CDR1 and CDR2: SNHLY and FYNNEI. This CDR3 has 13 residues. The V and J ends lost 6 bases and 6 bases, in that order; junction bases with no gene match: 7. CDR3 amino acids: CASSSTGSNGYTF. For the CDR3, the DNA is TGTGCCAGCAGCTCGACAGGGAGTAATGGCTACACCTTC.

This clone came up once. This chain uses TRBV10-3 with TRBJ2-1; TRBD1 aligns across 8 bases. Germline CDR1 is ENHRY and CDR2 is SYGVKD. The CDR3 has 19 residues. J was trimmed by 5 bases and V by 0 bases; bases with no gene match: 15. CDR3 DNA sequence: TGTGCCATCAGTGAGTCGAGTGGACAGGGAACCCCTGACGACAATGAGCAGTTCTTC. Amino acids: CAISESSGQGTPDDNEQFF.

The chain is built from TRBV4-1 and TRBJ2-7, with TRBD2 matching over 8 bases. Germline CDR1 is MGHRA and CDR2 is YSYEKL. The CDR3 extends over 15 amino acids. V lost 1 base and J lost 4; bases outside the gene matches: 6. The CDR3 DNA sequence: TGCGCCAGCAGCCAAGGTTCGGGCGGGGGGTACGAGCAGTACTTC. Translation: CASSQGSGGGYEQYF.

This chain uses TRBV3-1 (or the pseudogene TRBV3-2) with TRBJ1-1; TRBD1 is a possible D gene (6 bases). CDR1 and CDR2 from the germline V gene are LGHDT and YNNKEL (reference sequence). The V end lost 11 bases, the J end lost 3 bases, and 19 bases lay between the germline ends. The CDR3 is 14 amino acids. The CDR3, as DNA: TGTGCCTCCCGGACACAGGGCTGGGACACTGAAGCTTTCTTT. Translation: CASRTQGWDTEAFF.

V and J are TRBV6-1 and TRBJ2-3; tentatively, D is TRBD2 (6 bases). The CDR3 covers 16 residues. Trimming took off 2 bases at V and 2 bases at J, with 14 bases between the two ends. Germline V CDR1 and CDR2: MNHNS, SASEGT. The CDR3 loop reads CASSEYGDSYTDTQYF. Written as DNA, the CDR3 is TGTGCCAGCAGTGAATACGGGGACTCGTACACAGATACGCAGTATTTT.

The rearrangement links TRBV5-1 to TRBJ2-1, with TRBD2 matching over 13 bases. The CDR3 runs 15 residues. With 6 bases clipped from V and 9 bases from J, the junction kept 9 bases outside the gene matches. The germline CDR1 and CDR2 sequences are SGHRS and YFSETQ. CDR3 loop: CASIPLAGGPGEQFF. CDR3 DNA sequence: TGCGCCAGCATCCCACTAGCGGGGGGGCCTGGTGAGCAGTTCTTC.

This chain joins TRBV4-1 and TRBJ1-5, with D unclear. Germline V CDR1 and CDR2: MGHRA, YSYEKL. The CDR3 is made up of 16 amino acids. Trimming stripped 4 bases from V and 6 bases from J, with 19 bases between. CDR3 amino acids: CASSLRSTVRGQPQHF. The CDR3 DNA sequence: TGCGCCAGCAGCCTCCGGTCGACCGTACGGGGTCAGCCCCAGCATTTT.

This clone came up a few times. The chain couples TRBV13 to TRBJ2-2, with no clear D. The CDR3 consists of 13 residues. Trimming took 3 bases from V and 7 from J, leaving 9 bases between them. Germline CDR1 PRHDT, CDR2 FYEKMQ (reference sequence). CDR3 protein: CASSFGNVGELFF. The CDR3 coding sequence is TGTGCCAGCAGCTTTGGCAATGTCGGGGAGCTGTTTTTT.

J is TRBJ2-1 and V is TRBV5-4; 7 bases fit TRBD1. Germline V lookup: CDR1 SGHNT, CDR2 YYREEE (reference sequence). V lost 7 bases to trimming and J lost 3 bases; unmatched junction nucleotides: 4. The length of the CDR3 is 13 residues. This CDR3 is CASHRDSYNEQFF. The CDR3 nucleotides are TGTGCCAGCCACCGGGACAGCTACAATGAGCAGTTCTTC.

This rearrangement joins TRBV6-5 to TRBJ2-5; 7 bases match TRBD2. Trimming at V came to 10 bases and at J to 0 bases, leaving 11 bases not matched to a gene. This CDR3 spans 15 amino acids. Germline V gene sequence: CDR1 MNHEY, CDR2 SVGAGI. DNA of the CDR3: TGTGCCACCCAGCGGGGAGTAGCGTACCAAGAGACCCAGTACTTC. It codes for CATQRGVAYQETQYF.

The chain recombines TRBV19 with TRBJ2-5, with a possible D match to TRBD1 (5 bases). V lost 9 bases and J lost 1, with 9 bases in between. Per the germline V gene, CDR1 is LNHDA and CDR2 is SQIVND (reference sequence). The CDR3 covers 12 residues. The CDR3 bases are TGTGCCAGCGGACACTTCCAAGAGACCCAGTACTTC. Protein product: CASGHFQETQYF. The complete variable domain, with remaining parts taken from reference TRBV19 and TRBJ2-5, reads DGGITQSPKYLFRKEGQNVTLSCEQNLNHDAMYWYRQDPGQGLRLIYYSQIVNDFQKGDIAEGYSVSREKKESFPLTVTSAQKNPTAFYLCASGHFQETQYFGPGTRLLVL.

The chain recombines TRBV6-1 with TRBJ1-5; 7 positions agree with TRBD1. The germline gives CDR1 MNHNS, CDR2 SASEGT. Germline trimming cut 1 base from V and 5 bases from J; bases unmatched to any gene: 5. This CDR3 comprises 15 residues. This CDR3 is CASSEGITGDQPQHF. Here the CDR3 DNA reads TGTGCCAGCAGTGAAGGAATTACAGGGGATCAGCCCCAGCATTTT.

The CDR3 sequence: CASSSWTSGEQFF. The CDR3 DNA follows: TGTGCCAGCAGCTCATGGACTAGCGGGGAGCAGTTCTTC. J is TRBJ2-1 and V is TRBV7-3, with TRBD2 matching 11 bases. Per germline, CDR1 SGHTA and CDR2 FQGTGA. V dropped 4 bases and J dropped 10; count of bases not matched to a gene: 3. This CDR3 is built from 13 residues.

The chain has TRBV19 and TRBJ2-6; weak D call: TRBD2 (5 bases). The CDR3 sequence is 15 residues long. Germline-derived CDR1 and CDR2 are LNHDA and SQIVND (reference sequence). Deletions cut 9 bases from V and 0 bases from J, with 12 bases between. The CDR3 here is CASRERISGANVLTF. DNA for the CDR3: TGTGCCAGCCGGGAAAGGATCTCTGGGGCCAACGTCCTGACTTTC.

A note on this clone: Distinct nucleotide sequences in the sample also encode this CDR3. The chain joins TRBV9 to TRBJ1-2, with D hard to call. This CDR3 is 12 amino acids long. Germline loops: CDR1 SGDLS, CDR2 YYNGEE. V lost 0 bases and J 7 bases, leaving 7 bases between the germline ends. The CDR3 is CASSVVGGGYTF. CDR3 DNA sequence: TGTGCCAGCAGCGTAGTGGGAGGTGGCTACACCTTC.

This clone has just one count. The CDR3 nucleotides are TGTGCCAGCACCGCGGACCAGGGGTATCAGCCCCAGCATTTT. It translates to CASTADQGYQPQHF. This rearrangement joins TRBV2 to TRBJ1-5; possibly TRBD1 for D (6 bases). The germline V and J ends were trimmed by 7 bases and 5 bases, with 15 bases remaining between them. CDR1 is SNHLY and CDR2 is FYNNEI in the germline V gene. The CDR3 has 14 residues. Variable domain in full (rest from reference TRBV2 and TRBJ1-5): EPEVTQTPSHQVTQMGQEVILRCVPISNHLYFYWYRQILGQKVEFLVSFYNNEISEKSEIFDDQFSVERPDGSNFTLKIRSTKLEDSAMYFCASTADQGYQPQHFGDGTRLSIL.

The chain carries TRBV6-6 and TRBJ1-4; 11 bases are shared with TRBD1. From germline, CDR1 is MNHNY and CDR2 SVGAGI (reference sequence). This CDR3 contains 18 residues. V was clipped by 5 bases and J by 0 bases; unmatched bases: 8. The CDR3 DNA follows: TGTGCCAGCAGTCCCCGGATGGGACAGGGGGCAACTAATGAAAAACTGTTTTTT. Residues: CASSPRMGQGATNEKLFF.

With respect to this clone: Other DNA sequences in this sample translate to the same CDR3. The chain recombines TRBV28 with TRBJ2-6; no definite D call. The V and J ends lost 3 bases and 0 bases respectively, with 6 bases between them. The CDR3 contains 15 residues. Germline V lookup: CDR1 MDHEN, CDR2 SYDVKM. The CDR3 DNA is TGTGCCAGCAGTTTTTCCGGCTCTGGGGCCAACGTCCTGACTTTC. Translation gives CASSFSGSGANVLTF.

V is TRBV5-4 and J is TRBJ2-3, with D possibly TRBD1 on 6 matching bases. The V end was cut by 0 bases, the J end by 4 bases, with 9 bases between. CDR1 and CDR2 (germline): SGHNT, YYREEE (reference sequence). The CDR3 is 14 amino acids. The CDR3 region is CASSLEYRADTQYF. The CDR3 DNA reads TGTGCCAGCAGCTTGGAATACAGGGCAGATACGCAGTATTTT.

The chain couples TRBV4-1 to TRBJ1-1; D possibly corresponds to TRBD1 (6 bases). V dropped 6 bases and J dropped 3 bases, with 11 bases sitting between them. The CDR3 covers 13 residues. CDR1 is MGHRA, CDR2 YSYEKL, per germline. The CDR3 sequence is CASSWPGDTEAFF. CDR3 coding DNA: TGCGCCAGCAGTTGGCCAGGGGACACTGAAGCTTTCTTT.